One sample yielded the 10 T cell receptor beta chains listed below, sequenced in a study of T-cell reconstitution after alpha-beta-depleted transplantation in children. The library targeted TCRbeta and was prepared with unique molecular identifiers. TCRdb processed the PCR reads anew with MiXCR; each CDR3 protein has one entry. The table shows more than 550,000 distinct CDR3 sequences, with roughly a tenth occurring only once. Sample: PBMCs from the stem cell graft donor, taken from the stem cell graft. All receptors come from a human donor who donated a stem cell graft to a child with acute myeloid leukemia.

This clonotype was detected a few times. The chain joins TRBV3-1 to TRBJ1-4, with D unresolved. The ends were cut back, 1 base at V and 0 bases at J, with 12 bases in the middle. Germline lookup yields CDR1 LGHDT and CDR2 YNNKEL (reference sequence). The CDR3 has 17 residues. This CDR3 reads CASSQAFGSATNEKLFF. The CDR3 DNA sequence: TGTGCCAGCAGCCAAGCATTCGGATCTGCAACTAATGAAAAACTGTTTTTT.

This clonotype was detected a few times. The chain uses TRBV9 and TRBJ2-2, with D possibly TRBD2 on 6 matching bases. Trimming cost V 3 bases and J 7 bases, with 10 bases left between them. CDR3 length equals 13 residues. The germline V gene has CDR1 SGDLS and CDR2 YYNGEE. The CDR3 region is CASSERLGGELFF. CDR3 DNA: TGTGCCAGCAGCGAACGACTAGGCGGGGAGCTGTTTTTT.

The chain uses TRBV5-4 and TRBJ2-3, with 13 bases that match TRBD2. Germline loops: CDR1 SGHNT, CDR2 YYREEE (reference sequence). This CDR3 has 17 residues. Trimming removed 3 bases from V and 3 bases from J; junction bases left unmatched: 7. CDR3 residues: CASSSAGLAGVTDTQYF. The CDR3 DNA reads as TGTGCCAGCAGCTCCGCTGGACTAGCGGGAGTAACAGATACGCAGTATTTT.

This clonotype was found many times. CDR3 region: CAISERQGEAFF. Here the CDR3 DNA reads TGTGCCATCAGTGAGCGACAGGGTGAAGCTTTCTTT. The V call is TRBV10-3, the J call TRBJ1-1; TRBD1 matches 7 bases. Germline loops: CDR1 ENHRY, CDR2 SYGVKD. J lost 7 bases, V lost 2 bases, and 1 base had no gene match. The CDR3 totals 12 residues.

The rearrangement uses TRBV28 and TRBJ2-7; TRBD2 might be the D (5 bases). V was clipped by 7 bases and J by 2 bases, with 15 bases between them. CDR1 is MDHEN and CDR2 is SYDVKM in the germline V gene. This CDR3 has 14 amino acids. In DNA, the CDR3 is TGTGCCAGCATAAATCCGACGGGGACCTACGAGCAGTACTTC. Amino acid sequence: CASINPTGTYEQYF.

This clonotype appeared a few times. The CDR3 sequence is CASSVTSIQETQYF. The CDR3 nucleotides are TGTGCCAGCAGCGTCACTAGCATTCAAGAGACCCAGTACTTC. V usage is TRBV9 and J usage is TRBJ2-5; D perhaps matches TRBD2 (6 bases). CDR3 size: 14 residues. Germline CDR1 reads SGDLS; CDR2 reads YYNGEE. Trimming left V 2 bases short and J 2 bases short, with 10 bases between.

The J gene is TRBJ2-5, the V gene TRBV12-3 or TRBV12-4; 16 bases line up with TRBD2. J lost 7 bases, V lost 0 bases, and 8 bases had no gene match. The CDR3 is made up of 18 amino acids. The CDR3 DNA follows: TGTGCCAGCAGTTTAGCGGGACTAGCGGGAGGGCCGGTAGGGACCCAGTACTTC. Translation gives CASSLAGLAGGPVGTQYF.

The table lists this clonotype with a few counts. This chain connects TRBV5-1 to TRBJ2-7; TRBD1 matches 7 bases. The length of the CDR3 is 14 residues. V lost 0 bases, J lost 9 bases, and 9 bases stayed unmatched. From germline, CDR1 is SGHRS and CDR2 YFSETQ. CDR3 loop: CASSLEVGQLVQYF. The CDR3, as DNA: TGCGCCAGCAGCTTGGAGGTGGGACAGTTAGTGCAGTACTTC.

The CDR3 DNA follows: TGTGCCAGCAGTCCCGGGACTAGCGGGATCTCGTACAATGAGCAGTTCTTC. Residues: CASSPGTSGISYNEQFF. The chain employs TRBV7-9 and TRBJ2-1; 13 bases agree with TRBD2. Looked up from germline, CDR1 is SEHNR and CDR2 is FQNEAQ (reference sequence). The CDR3 is 17 amino acids. V lost 6 bases, J lost 4 bases, and 9 bases stayed unmatched.

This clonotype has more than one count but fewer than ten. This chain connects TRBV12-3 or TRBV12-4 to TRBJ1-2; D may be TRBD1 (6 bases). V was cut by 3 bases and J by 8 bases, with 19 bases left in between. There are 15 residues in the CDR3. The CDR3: CASSFRGAGGRGYTF. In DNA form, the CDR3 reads TGTGCCAGCAGTTTCAGGGGCGCCGGGGGGAGGGGCTACACCTTC.